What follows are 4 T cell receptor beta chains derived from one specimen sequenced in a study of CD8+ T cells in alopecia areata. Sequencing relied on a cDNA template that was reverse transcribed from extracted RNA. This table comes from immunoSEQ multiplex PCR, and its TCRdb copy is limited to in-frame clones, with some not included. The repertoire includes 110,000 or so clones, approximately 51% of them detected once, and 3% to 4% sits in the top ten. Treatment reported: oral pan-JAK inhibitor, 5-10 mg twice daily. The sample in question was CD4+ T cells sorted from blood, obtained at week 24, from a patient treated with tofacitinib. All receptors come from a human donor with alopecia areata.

The CDR3 region is CASSDSYLGGSDTQYF. CDR3 nucleotide sequence: TGTGCCAGCAGTGATTCATATTTGGGTGGGTCAGATACGCAGTATTTT. The chain recombines TRBV25-1 with TRBJ2-3; D gene ambiguous. The CDR3 is made up of 16 amino acids. CDR1 and CDR2 (germline): MGHDK, SYGVNS. Trimming pared 3 bases from V and 4 bases from J, leaving 17 bases between. The variable domain in full, completed from reference TRBV25-1 and TRBJ2-3, reads EADIYQTPRYLVIGTGKKITLECSQTMGHDKMYWYQQDPGMELHLIHYSYGVNSTEKGDLSSESTVSRIRTEHFPLTLESARPSHTSQYLCASSDSYLGGSDTQYFGPGTRLTVL.

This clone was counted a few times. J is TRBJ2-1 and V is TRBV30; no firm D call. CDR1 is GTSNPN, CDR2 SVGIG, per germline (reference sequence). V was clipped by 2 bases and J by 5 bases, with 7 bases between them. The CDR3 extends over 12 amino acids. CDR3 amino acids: CAWSPSNNEQFF. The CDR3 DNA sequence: TGTGCCTGGAGTCCGTCTAACAATGAGCAGTTCTTC.

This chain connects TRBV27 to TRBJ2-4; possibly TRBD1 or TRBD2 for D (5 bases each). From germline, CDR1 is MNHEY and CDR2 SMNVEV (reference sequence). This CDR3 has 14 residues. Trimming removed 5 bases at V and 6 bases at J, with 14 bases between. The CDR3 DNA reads TGTGCCAGCAGTCCCGGCGAGGGGCGAAACATTCAGTACTTC. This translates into CASSPGEGRNIQYF.

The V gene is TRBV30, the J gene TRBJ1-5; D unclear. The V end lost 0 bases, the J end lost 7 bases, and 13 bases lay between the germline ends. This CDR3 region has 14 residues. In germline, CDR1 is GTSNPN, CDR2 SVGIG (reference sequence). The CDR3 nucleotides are TGTGCCTGGAGTGTACGAGCTCGACTGCAGCCCCAGCATTTT. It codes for CAWSVRARLQPQHF. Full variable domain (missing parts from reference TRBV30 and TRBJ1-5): SQTIHQWPATLVQPVGSPLSLECTVEGTSNPNLYWYRQAAGRGLQLLFYSVGIGQISSEVPQNLSASRPQDRQFILSSKKLLLSDSGFYLCAWSVRARLQPQHFGDGTRLSIL.